Listed here are 27 T cell receptor beta chains from one sample, sequenced in a study of cytomegalovirus exposure and HLA in healthy donors. In the PCR, 60 Vbeta and 13 Jbeta primers were used. The method was immunoSEQ multiplex PCR; TCRdb's version includes in-frame clones alone and lacks a portion of them. Of roughly 190,000 clones in the sample, around 78% were seen once. Sequencing was done on a sample of PBMCs. These receptors were collected from a woman between 25 and 40 years old in good health and CMV-seropositive.

This clone is classed as medium-sized. Other DNA sequences in this specimen translate into the identical CDR3. The chain carries TRBV5-6 and TRBJ2-7; a weak D match, TRBD2 (5 bases). The germline CDR1 and CDR2 sequences are SGHDT and YYEEEE. The CDR3 is made up of 13 amino acids. Trimming stripped 1 base from V and 0 bases from J, with 5 bases between. DNA for the CDR3: TGTGCCAGCAGCTTGCGGGACTCCTACGAGCAGTACTTC. Protein product: CASSLRDSYEQYF.

This chain uses TRBV29-1 with TRBJ1-2, with 7 bases lining up with TRBD1. The V gene end was trimmed by 2 bases and the J gene end by 12 bases; junction bases not matched to a gene: 6. In germline, CDR1 is SQVTM, CDR2 ANQGSEA. This CDR3 is 11 amino acids long. The CDR3 loop reads CSVEWQGEDTF. DNA of the CDR3: TGCAGCGTTGAATGGCAGGGGGAGGACACCTTC.

V usage is TRBV5-1 and J usage is TRBJ1-2, with TRBD1 identical over 7 bases. Germline CDR1 SGHRS, CDR2 YFSETQ. V was clipped by 4 bases and J by 4 bases; unmatched bases: 7. The CDR3 extends over 14 amino acids. The CDR3 loop is CASSPSRDSYGYTF. The CDR3 DNA follows: TGCGCCAGCAGCCCTAGCCGGGACAGCTATGGCTACACCTTC.

V is TRBV30 and J is TRBJ1-2; TRBD1 matches at 7 bases. The germline gives CDR1 GTSNPN, CDR2 SVGIG (reference sequence). The CDR3 is 15 residues long. Trimming at V came to 3 bases and at J to 2 bases, leaving 9 bases not matched to a gene. CDR3 DNA sequence: TGTGCCTGGAGAATAGCCGGGACAGCCAACTATGGCTACACCTTC. This sequence encodes CAWRIAGTANYGYTF.

The chain carries TRBV5-1 and TRBJ1-1; TRBD1 agrees at 9 bases. This CDR3 has 15 amino acids. In germline, CDR1 is SGHRS, CDR2 YFSETQ. J lost 3 bases, V lost 3 bases, and 6 bases had no gene match. CDR3 protein: CASSSKQGADTEAFF. CDR3 DNA sequence: TGCGCCAGCAGCTCAAAACAGGGGGCCGACACTGAAGCTTTCTTT. Full variable domain (outside the CDR3, taken from reference TRBV5-1 and TRBJ1-1): KAGVTQTPRYLIKTRGQQVTLSCSPISGHRSVSWYQQTPGQGLQFLFEYFSETQRNKGNFPGRFSGRQFSNSRSEMNVSTLELGDSALYLCASSSKQGADTEAFFGQGTRLTVV.

The chain is built from TRBV9 and TRBJ2-5, with 8 bases lining up with TRBD2. The CDR3 spans 14 residues. V gave up 4 bases and J gave up 3 bases; unmatched junction bases: 5. Germline loops: CDR1 SGDLS, CDR2 YYNGEE. CDR3 coding DNA: TGTGCCAGCAGCTCGGGGACTAGGGAAGAGACCCAGTACTTC. Its protein product is CASSSGTREETQYF.

The count of this clone is one. The chain has TRBV5-1 and TRBJ1-1; tentative D call: TRBD1 (6 bases). Trimming stripped 0 bases from V and 0 bases from J, with 12 bases between. Germline V lookup: CDR1 SGHRS, CDR2 YFSETQ. This CDR3 is 16 amino acids long. CDR3 coding DNA: TGCGCCAGCAGCTTGGACAGGGTCGGAATGAACACTGAAGCTTTCTTT. It translates to CASSLDRVGMNTEAFF.

The V call is TRBV2, the J call TRBJ1-1; D is possibly TRBD1 (5 bases). Germline V gives CDR1 SNHLY, CDR2 FYNNEI. V gave up 5 bases and J gave up 0 bases, with 10 bases separating them. This CDR3 has 14 residues. CDR3 nucleotides: TGTGCCAGCAGTTTCGACAGAATGAACACTGAAGCTTTCTTT. It encodes CASSFDRMNTEAFF. The variable domain in full, completed from reference TRBV2 and TRBJ1-1, reads EPEVTQTPSHQVTQMGQEVILRCVPISNHLYFYWYRQILGQKVEFLVSFYNNEISEKSEIFDDQFSVERPDGSNFTLKIRSTKLEDSAMYFCASSFDRMNTEAFFGQGTRLTVV.

This CDR3 reads CASSARDRERWPEAFF. The CDR3 region has the DNA TGCGCCAGCAGCGCCCGGGACAGGGAAAGATGGCCTGAAGCTTTCTTT. The gene calls are TRBV5-1 and TRBJ1-1; 9 nucleotides match TRBD1. Looked up from germline, CDR1 is SGHRS and CDR2 is YFSETQ. The CDR3 sequence is 16 residues long. V was pared by 4 bases and J by 6 bases, with 13 bases of the junction left unmatched.

V and J are TRBV6-5 and TRBJ1-2; D unclear. V was clipped by 7 bases and J by 8 bases, with 17 bases between them. The CDR3 runs 13 residues. Germline V gene lookup returns CDR1 MNHEY and CDR2 SVGAGI. For the CDR3, the DNA is TGTGCCAGCACCACCCGAGACACGGCGGGCTACACCTTC. Its protein is CASTTRDTAGYTF.

This clone was detected only a few times. The V call is TRBV5-4, the J call TRBJ2-3; D might be TRBD1 (5 bases). The V gene's germline CDR1 is SGHNT and CDR2 YYREEE (reference sequence). Trimming removed 0 bases from V and 6 bases from J, with 11 bases in between. The CDR3 has 14 residues. The CDR3 bases are TGTGCCAGCAGCTTGGGGCAGGGTTGGGATACGCAGTATTTT. Translation: CASSLGQGWDTQYF. The entire variable domain, with the rest obtained from reference TRBV5-4 and TRBJ2-3, is as follows: ETGVTQSPTHLIKTRGQQVTLRCSSQSGHNTVSWYQQALGQGPQFIFQYYREEENGRGNFPPRFSGLQFPNYSSELNVNALELDDSALYLCASSLGQGWDTQYFGPGTRLTVL.

The chain links TRBV5-4 to TRBJ2-3, with a tentative D call TRBD2 (5 bases). The CDR3 runs 16 residues. CDR1 and CDR2 from the germline V gene are SGHNT and YYREEE (reference sequence). Trimming took 6 bases from V and 3 from J, leaving 20 bases between them. DNA of the CDR3: TGTGCCAGCACGCCGTCCGGGGTCTTGAATACAGATACGCAGTATTTT. It is translated as CASTPSGVLNTDTQYF.

The J gene is TRBJ2-1, the V gene TRBV28, with 7 bases identical to TRBD1. This CDR3 is 16 amino acids long. Germline V gene sequence: CDR1 MDHEN, CDR2 SYDVKM. J was trimmed by 4 bases and V by 2 bases; bases with no gene match: 8. CDR3 in amino acids: CASSLPQGPSYNEQFF. CDR3 bases: TGTGCCAGCAGTTTACCACAGGGGCCGTCATACAATGAGCAGTTCTTC.

This rearrangement joins TRBV25-1 to TRBJ2-7; maybe TRBD2 (6 bases). From germline, CDR1 is MGHDK and CDR2 SYGVNS. This CDR3 is 11 amino acids long. With 8 bases removed from V and 6 bases from J, the gap between germline ends came to 11 bases. CDR3: CASRDSGEQYF. The CDR3 DNA reads TGTGCCAGCCGGGACTCCGGCGAGCAGTACTTC.

The chain has TRBV7-9 and TRBJ2-7; 7 nucleotides align to TRBD1. The CDR3 has 14 residues. V trimming: 5 bases; J trimming: 2 bases; junction bases outside the gene matches: 6. CDR1 SEHNR and CDR2 FQNEAQ come from the germline V gene (reference sequence). The CDR3 coding sequence is TGTGCCAGCAGCCAAACGAGGGGGCCCTACGAGCAGTACTTC. Translated, it gives CASSQTRGPYEQYF.

The chain combines TRBV7-9 with TRBJ2-1, with TRBD2 matching 12 bases. V gave up 0 bases and J gave up 13 bases; unmatched junction bases: 4. Germline lookup yields CDR1 SEHNR and CDR2 FQNEAQ (reference sequence). The CDR3 totals 14 residues. The CDR3 DNA reads as TGTGCCAGCAGCTTAGCGACTAGCGGGGGAGGTCAGTTCTTC. It yields the protein CASSLATSGGGQFF.

This clone was observed a few times. This chain connects TRBV11-2 to TRBJ1-4; 7 positions agree with TRBD1. Unmatched junction bases numbered 4, after V lost 6 bases and J lost 3 bases. The germline gives CDR1 SGHAT, CDR2 FQNNGV. CDR3 length equals 14 residues. The CDR3 spells CASSSGGPNEKLFF. For the CDR3, the DNA is TGTGCCAGCAGTTCAGGGGGGCCTAATGAAAAACTGTTTTTT. Looking up the rest from reference TRBV11-2 and TRBJ1-4 gives the full variable domain: EAGVAQSPRYKIIEKRQSVAFWCNPISGHATLYWYQQILGQGPKLLIQFQNNGVVDDSQLPKDRFSAERLKGVDSTLKIQPAKLEDSAVYLCASSSGGPNEKLFFGSGTQLSVL.

The J gene is TRBJ1-2, the V gene TRBV27; no firm D call. Germline V gives CDR1 MNHEY, CDR2 SMNVEV (reference sequence). The germline V and J ends were trimmed by 0 bases and 2 bases, with 4 bases remaining between them. The CDR3 covers 13 residues. The CDR3 loop is CASSLSANYGYTF. The CDR3 region has the DNA TGTGCCAGCAGTTTATCGGCAAACTATGGCTACACCTTC.

V and J are TRBV30 and TRBJ2-3, with 10 bases that match TRBD1. The germline V gene encodes CDR1 GTSNPN and CDR2 SVGIG (reference sequence). V lost 2 bases, J lost 3 bases, and 5 bases stayed unmatched. The CDR3 totals 15 residues. The CDR3 loop is CAWSPGTGETDTQYF. The CDR3 DNA reads as TGTGCCTGGAGTCCCGGGACAGGGGAAACAGATACGCAGTATTTT.

This clone has only a few counts. The rearrangement joins TRBV5-1 to TRBJ2-3; D is possibly TRBD2 (6 bases). The CDR3 is made up of 15 amino acids. Trimming took off 1 base at V and 3 bases at J, with 12 bases between the two ends. CDR1 is SGHRS and CDR2 is YFSETQ in the germline V gene. The CDR3 DNA reads TGCGCCAGCAGCTTGAGTACAGGAGGGACAGATACGCAGTATTTT. Protein: CASSLSTGGTDTQYF.

The rearrangement uses TRBV30 and TRBJ1-6; 8 bases map to TRBD1. The CDR3 contains 18 residues. The V segment lost 0 bases and the J segment 13 bases; nucleotides outside the gene matches: 20. In germline, CDR1 is GTSNPN, CDR2 SVGIG (reference sequence). DNA of the CDR3: TGTGCCTGGAGTGTACTCGGGACAGGCCACTCTGATGTACGTCCCCTCCACTTT. Translating gives CAWSVLGTGHSDVRPLHF.

This chain connects TRBV9 to TRBJ2-7, with D tentatively TRBD1 (6 bases). The germline V gene encodes CDR1 SGDLS and CDR2 YYNGEE. Between the trimmed V and J ends, which lost 1 base and 5 bases, there was a span of 16 bases. This CDR3 has 15 amino acids. The CDR3 DNA sequence: TGTGCCAGCAGCGTAAGAGCAGGGGTAGAGGACGAGCAGTACTTC. Its translation is CASSVRAGVEDEQYF.

This clone was observed once. The chain links TRBV18 to TRBJ2-7; no firm D call. CDR3 length: 12 amino acids. Germline lookup yields CDR1 KGHSH and CDR2 LQKENI. Trimming removed 3 bases from V and 3 bases from J, with 6 bases in between. The CDR3 bases are TGTGCCAGCTCACCTACTAACTACGAGCAGTACTTC. Translating gives CASSPTNYEQYF.

This sequence joins TRBV18 and TRBJ1-1; D might be TRBD1 (5 bases). The V end lost 3 bases, the J end lost 4 bases, and 15 bases lay between the germline ends. CDR1 KGHSH and CDR2 LQKENI come from the germline V gene. The CDR3 extends over 15 amino acids. The CDR3 DNA is TGTGCCAGCTCACCCTGGACACTTTCGGGCACTGAAGCTTTCTTT. Protein product: CASSPWTLSGTEAFF. The full variable domain, in which reference TRBV18 and TRBJ1-1 provide the parts outside the CDR3, is NAGVMQNPRHLVRRRGQEARLRCSPMKGHSHVYWYRQLPEEGLKFMVYLQKENIIDESGMPKERFSAEFPKEGPSILRIQQVVRGDSAAYFCASSPWTLSGTEAFFGQGTRLTVV.

The chain combines TRBV6-5 with TRBJ1-1, with D unresolved. CDR3 length equals 14 residues. Germline V gene lookup returns CDR1 MNHEY and CDR2 SVGAGI. Trimming shortened V by 6 bases and J by 10 bases, and 21 bases separated the two germline ends. The CDR3 is CASSLPGEIEGAFF. CDR3 in DNA: TGTGCCAGCAGCCTACCGGGAGAAATCGAGGGAGCTTTCTTT.

This clone showed up just once. The CDR3 sequence: CASRVAGGSQETQYF. For the CDR3, the DNA is TGCGCCAGCAGGGTAGCGGGAGGATCCCAAGAGACCCAGTACTTC. This sequence joins TRBV5-1 and TRBJ2-5, with 10 positions matching TRBD2. V was clipped by 5 bases and J by 1 base; unmatched bases: 5. Germline V gene sequence: CDR1 SGHRS, CDR2 YFSETQ. CDR3 length: 15 amino acids.

This chain links TRBV2 with TRBJ2-7; TRBD1 is a possible D gene (6 bases). This CDR3 comprises 15 residues. CDR1 SNHLY and CDR2 FYNNEI come from the germline V gene. V was pared by 5 bases and J by 4 bases, with 18 bases between. The CDR3 DNA is TGTGCCAGCAGTACCCCGGGAAACAGGGATTACGAGCAGTACTTC. It yields the protein CASSTPGNRDYEQYF.